These T cell receptor beta chains were read from a single sample in a study of T cells in Graves' hyperthyroidism and ophthalmopathy. One entry per CDR3 protein, called by TCRdb with MiXCR from the multiplex PCR reads. Among approximately 360,000 distinct CDR3 sequences listed, 25% were seen once. Sequencing was carried out using blood. The receptors here all came from a man aged 45 to 65 with Graves' hyperthyroidism. Each CDR3 is given with its conserved first and last residue. The D gene is left open where the match is weak. Clone size is shown for a subset of rows, as once, few, many or a class of expanded clone.

cdr3_aa	cdr3_nt	v_call	j_call	d_call	clone_size
CASSQTGDQSQPQHF	TGTGCCAGCAGCCAAACAGGGGATCAAAGTCAGCCCCAGCATTTT	TRBV3-1	TRBJ1-5	TRBD1	NA
CAISEAHLVGQETQYF	TGTGCCATCAGTGAGGCCCATCTCGTAGGACAAGAGACCCAGTACTTC	TRBV10-3	TRBJ2-5	NA	many
CASGLPAGSPQYF	TGTGCTAGTGGTTTGCCGGCCGGATCCCCCCAGTACTTC	TRBV12-5	TRBJ2-5	NA	many
CASSAGERWETQYF	TGTGCCAGCAGCGCAGGGGAGAGGTGGGAGACCCAGTACTTC	TRBV7-9	TRBJ2-5	NA	NA
CASSGDRESYNEQFF	TGTGCCAGCAGCGGAGACAGGGAATCCTACAATGAGCAGTTCTTC	TRBV28	TRBJ2-1	TRBD1	few
CASSLGIDRTQETQYF	TGTGCCAGCAGCCTAGGGATTGACAGGACCCAAGAGACCCAATACTTC	TRBV11-3	TRBJ2-5	NA	many
CASSLGAASDGTEAFF	TGTGCCAGCAGCTTGGGGGCAGCCTCAGACGGCACTGAAGCTTTCTTT	TRBV5-6	TRBJ1-1	NA	NA
CSSSLTSQAEAFF	TGCTCCAGCAGCTTGACCTCCCAGGCTGAAGCTTTCTTT	TRBV5-1	TRBJ1-1	NA	NA
CSASFGGTDTQYF	TGCAGTGCTAGTTTTGGGGGCACAGATACGCAGTATTTT	TRBV20-1	TRBJ2-3	NA	NA
CASSLEKDRGWTEAFF	TGTGCCAGCAGCTTGGAAAAAGACAGGGGTTGGACTGAAGCTTTCTTT	TRBV11-3	TRBJ1-1	TRBD1	many
CASSFGQRETQYF	TGCGCCAGCAGCTTCGGACAGAGGGAGACCCAGTACTTC	TRBV5-1	TRBJ2-5	NA	NA
CAWSPGLNYGYTF	TGTGCCTGGAGTCCAGGGTTGAACTATGGCTACACCTTC	TRBV30	TRBJ1-2	NA	NA
CASLPAAGEHYEQYF	TGTGCCAGCCTCCCGGCGGCGGGAGAGCACTACGAGCAGTACTTC	TRBV18	TRBJ2-7	TRBD2	NA
CSARDKRDLAADTQYF	TGCAGTGCTAGAGATAAACGGGACCTGGCCGCAGATACGCAGTATTTT	TRBV20-1	TRBJ2-3	NA	few
CASSLGQSTDTQYF	TGTGCCAGCAGTTTAGGGCAGAGCACAGATACGCAGTATTTT	TRBV5-1	TRBJ2-3	NA	many
CASSPTEVNQPQHF	TGTGCCAGCAGCCCGACGGAAGTCAATCAGCCCCAGCATTTT	TRBV3-1	TRBJ1-5	NA	few
CSARPSVGFYEKLFF	TGCAGTGCTAGACCCTCCGTAGGGTTCTATGAAAAACTGTTTTTT	TRBV20-1	TRBJ1-4	NA	few
CSARDLIAGGADTQYF	TGCAGTGCTAGAGATCTCATAGCGGGAGGGGCAGATACGCAGTATTTT	TRBV20-1	TRBJ2-3	TRBD2	NA
CASGAGTARSGANVLTF	TGTGCCAGCGGCGCCGGGACAGCAAGATCTGGGGCCAACGTCCTGACTTTC	TRBV2	TRBJ2-6	TRBD1	NA
CASSRNPGETQYF	TGTGCCAGCAGTCGCAATCCCGGGGAGACCCAGTACTTC	TRBV6-1	TRBJ2-5	NA	NA
CAWRTGDYEQYF	TGTGCCTGGAGAACCGGGGACTACGAGCAGTACTTC	TRBV30	TRBJ2-7	NA	few
CASSPGTRLAGYEQYF	TGTGCCAGCAGTCCAGGGACACGACTAGCGGGTTACGAGCAGTACTTC	TRBV28	TRBJ2-7	TRBD2	many
CASRGPETYEQYF	TGTGCCAGTAGGGGCCCAGAGACCTACGAGCAGTACTTC	TRBV19	TRBJ2-7	NA	NA
CASSTGVTGNTIYF	TGTGCCAGCAGCACAGGGGTAACTGGAAACACCATATATTTT	TRBV12-3/TRBV12-4	TRBJ1-3	TRBD1	NA
CASIDPQGHEQFF	TGTGCCAGCATCGACCCACAGGGTCATGAGCAGTTCTTC	TRBV2	TRBJ2-1	NA	many
CASSLTSGSTDTQYF	TGTGCCAGCAGCTTGACTAGCGGGAGCACAGATACGCAGTATTTT	TRBV7-9	TRBJ2-3	TRBD2	many
CASAGTGAYNEQFF	TGTGCCAGCGCAGGGACAGGGGCATACAATGAGCAGTTCTTC	TRBV6-1	TRBJ2-1	TRBD1	NA
CASSRGTGPNTEAFF	TGCGCCAGCAGCCGGGGGACAGGTCCGAACACTGAAGCCTTCTTT	TRBV5-1	TRBJ1-1	TRBD1	NA
CASSLPGGSPGELFF	TGTGCCAGCAGCTTACCCGGCGGGAGTCCTGGGGAGCTGTTTTTT	TRBV7-2	TRBJ2-2	TRBD2	NA
CASSLATGGSPNEQFF	TGCGCCAGCAGCTTGGCGACAGGGGGGTCCCCCAATGAGCAGTTCTTC	TRBV5-1	TRBJ2-1	TRBD1	NA
CASIGGNTQYF	TGTGCCAGCATAGGGGGGAATACGCAGTATTTT	TRBV6-2/TRBV6-3	TRBJ2-3	NA	NA
CASSTPAQRNTEAFF	TGTGCCAGCAGCACCCCTGCCCAGAGAAACACTGAAGCTTTCTTT	TRBV11-3	TRBJ1-1	NA	few
CASSLGQGASQPQHF	TGTGCCAGCAGCTTAGGACAGGGGGCTAGTCAGCCCCAGCATTTT	TRBV7-8	TRBJ1-5	TRBD1	many
CASSLGGYRTDTQYF	TGTGCCAGCAGCTTAGGAGGGTATAGGACAGATACGCAGTATTTT	TRBV7-6	TRBJ2-3	NA	few
CAISRRDLADYSNQPQHF	TGTGCCATCAGCAGGCGGGACTTGGCCGATTATAGCAATCAGCCCCAGCATTTT	TRBV10-3	TRBJ1-5	NA	many
CASSLAPHGLSGNTIYF	TGTGCCAGCAGCTTAGCCCCCCACGGACTCTCTGGAAACACCATATATTTT	TRBV7-3	TRBJ1-3	NA	NA
CASSLTISSSATEAFF	TGTGCCAGCAGTTTAACGATAAGCTCATCCGCTACTGAAGCTTTCTTT	TRBV27	TRBJ1-1	NA	NA
CSASPLLNNEQFF	TGCAGTGCTAGTCCCCTTTTGAACAATGAGCAGTTCTTC	TRBV20-1	TRBJ2-1	NA	few
CASSYLGGPLHF	TGTGCCAGCAGTTACCTGGGGGGACCCCTCCACTTT	TRBV6-1	TRBJ1-6	NA	many
CSARDRQYSNQPQHF	TGCAGTGCTAGAGATCGGCAATATAGCAATCAGCCCCAGCATTTT	TRBV20-1	TRBJ1-5	NA	few
CASSYDRDGANVLTF	TGTGCCAGCAGTTACGACAGGGATGGGGCCAACGTCCTGACTTTC	TRBV6-6	TRBJ2-6	TRBD1	NA
CATSDLEGTQYF	TGTGCCACCAGTGATTTGGAGGGGACCCAGTACTTC	TRBV24-1	TRBJ2-5	NA	many
CASRIRRQGKNTEAFF	TGTGCCAGCAGGATCCGGCGACAGGGGAAGAACACTGAAGCTTTCTTT	TRBV7-9	TRBJ1-1	TRBD1	NA
CSALTSRYTDTQYF	TGCAGTGCTCTGACTAGCAGGTACACAGATACGCAGTATTTT	TRBV20-1	TRBJ2-3	TRBD2	few
CASSQDPGPERQPQHF	TGCGCCAGCAGCCAAGATCCGGGCCCAGAGCGTCAGCCCCAGCATTTT	TRBV4-1	TRBJ1-5	NA	NA
CASSLRLQGFYEQYF	TGTGCCAGCAGCCTACGGTTGCAGGGGTTCTACGAGCAGTACTTC	TRBV7-2	TRBJ2-7	NA	many
CASSLAGDSYNSPLHF	TGCGCCAGCAGCTTGGCGGGGGACTCCTATAATTCACCCCTCCACTTT	TRBV5-1	TRBJ1-6	NA	NA
CASSIQPGNEQFF	TGTGCCAGTAGTATTCAACCAGGGAATGAGCAGTTCTTC	TRBV19	TRBJ2-1	NA	NA
CASSPGVEARRRQETQYF	TGTGCCAGCTCGCCGGGGGTCGAGGCTCGGAGGAGGCAAGAGACCCAGTACTTC	TRBV18	TRBJ2-5	NA	NA
CASRRGGFSTDTQYF	TGTGCCAGCAGAAGAGGGGGCTTTAGCACAGATACGCAGTATTTT	TRBV6-2/TRBV6-3	TRBJ2-3	TRBD1	NA
CSVEDPLAGDTGELFF	TGCAGCGTTGAAGATCCGCTAGCGGGAGACACCGGGGAGCTGTTTTTT	TRBV29-1	TRBJ2-2	TRBD2	NA
CASSEWSLDSYEQYF	TGTGCCAGCAGTGAATGGTCACTCGATTCCTACGAGCAGTACTTC	TRBV6-1	TRBJ2-7	NA	NA
CASSSRTVRSYEQYF	TGTGCCAGCAGCTCCAGGACAGTCCGGTCCTACGAGCAGTACTTC	TRBV3-1	TRBJ2-7	NA	few
CATSDGLAGGPNNEQFF	TGTGCCACCAGTGACGGACTAGCGGGAGGACCAAACAATGAGCAGTTCTTC	TRBV24-1	TRBJ2-1	TRBD2	NA
CSVRPANTEAFF	TGCAGCGTTCGACCGGCGAACACTGAAGCTTTCTTT	TRBV29-1	TRBJ1-1	NA	many